Each of the 14 T cell receptor beta chains below was sequenced from the same sample in a study of blood T cell repertoires in COVID-19. Produced via immunoSEQ multiplex PCR; TCRdb's table is partial and in-frame only. Of some 130,000 clones in the sample, under 90% were seen once. Material: peripheral blood. These receptors were obtained from a human donor in a cohort sampled during active COVID-19.

The chain couples TRBV5-6 to TRBJ1-6; 9 bases are a match to TRBD1. J lost 7 bases, V lost 5 bases, and 7 bases had no gene match. CDR3 length: 15 residues. Germline V CDR1 and CDR2: SGHDT, YYEEEE. CDR3 nucleotides: TGTGCCAGCAGTAAAATTGGACAGGGGAATTCACCCCTCCACTTT. This encodes CASSKIGQGNSPLHF.

The V gene is TRBV29-1, the J gene TRBJ2-3; 7 bases are shared with TRBD1. The V and J ends lost 3 bases and 3 bases, in that order; junction bases with no gene match: 6. The length of the CDR3 is 14 residues. CDR1 SQVTM and CDR2 ANQGSEA come from the germline V gene. The CDR3 nucleotides read TGCAGCGTTGAGACGACAGGGCTTACAGATACGCAGTATTTT. This codes for CSVETTGLTDTQYF.

This sequence joins TRBV7-2 and TRBJ2-1, with 8 positions matching TRBD2. The CDR3 totals 13 residues. Germline lookup yields CDR1 SGHTA and CDR2 FQGNSA. V lost 8 bases and J lost 7; bases outside the gene matches: 7. CDR3 sequence reads: CASLVAGFNEQFF. The CDR3 DNA follows: TGTGCCAGCTTGGTAGCGGGATTTAATGAGCAGTTCTTC.

This sequence joins TRBV7-9 and TRBJ2-3, with TRBD2 matching over 10 bases. V gave up 3 bases and J gave up 5 bases; unmatched junction bases: 2. The germline V gene encodes CDR1 SEHNR and CDR2 FQNEAQ (reference sequence). The CDR3 has 14 amino acids. The CDR3 here is CASSFQREGDTQYF. The CDR3 DNA is TGTGCCAGCAGCTTCCAGCGGGAGGGAGATACGCAGTATTTT.

The gene calls are TRBV5-4 and TRBJ2-7; 7 bases line up with TRBD1. Germline CDR1 reads SGHNT; CDR2 reads YYREEE (reference sequence). The CDR3 runs 12 residues. V trimming: 4 bases; J trimming: 5 bases; junction bases outside the gene matches: 3. As DNA, the CDR3 is TGTGCCAGCAGCATCACAGGGGACGAGCAGTACTTC. Translating gives CASSITGDEQYF.

This chain links TRBV12-3 or TRBV12-4 with TRBJ2-1; D is ambiguous. This CDR3 region has 11 residues. V was pared by 6 bases and J by 10 bases, with 10 bases between. The DNA of the CDR3 is TGTGCCAGCAGCCCTAACCGGGAGCAGTTCTTC. It translates to CASSPNREQFF.

This sequence joins TRBV11-3 and TRBJ2-4, with TRBD1 identical over 8 bases. The J segment lost 0 bases and the V segment lost 0 bases, leaving 10 bases of the junction unmatched. Germline values: CDR1 SGHNT, CDR2 YENEEA. The CDR3 has 19 amino acids. The CDR3 loop reads CASSLDGQGDGAAKNIQYF. The CDR3 nucleotides read TGTGCCAGCAGCTTAGACGGACAGGGCGACGGGGCAGCCAAAAACATTCAGTACTTC.

The chain joins TRBV7-2 to TRBJ1-2; 7 nucleotides align to TRBD1. The length of the CDR3 is 14 residues. The germline CDR1 and CDR2 sequences are SGHTA and FQGNSA. After removal of 7 bases from V and 8 bases from J, the junction contained 13 bases not matched to a gene. The CDR3 bases are TGTGCCAGCACAAGGACAGGATTAACCCCGGGCTACACCTTC. As protein: CASTRTGLTPGYTF.

The chain employs TRBV5-5 and TRBJ1-1, with D perhaps matching TRBD1 (5 bases). The CDR3 is made up of 14 amino acids. Deletions cut 0 bases from V and 1 base from J, with 7 bases between. The germline CDR1 and CDR2 sequences are SGHKS and YYEKEE (reference sequence). The CDR3: CASSLVGANTEAFF. The DNA of the CDR3 is TGTGCCAGCAGCTTGGTAGGGGCGAACACTGAAGCTTTCTTT.

The V gene is TRBV24-1, the J gene TRBJ2-3; a possible D gene is TRBD1 (5 bases). CDR3 length: 16 amino acids. Germline values: CDR1 KGHDR, CDR2 SFDVKD. V was clipped by 1 base and J by 4 bases, with 14 bases between them. DNA for the CDR3: TGTGCCACCAGTGATTTAAGGCAGGGATACGCAGATACGCAGTATTTT. Protein: CATSDLRQGYADTQYF.

The chain carries TRBV19 and TRBJ1-2; unclear D gene. Germline lookup yields CDR1 LNHDA and CDR2 SQIVND (reference sequence). The CDR3 sequence is 14 residues long. The V end was cut by 4 bases, the J end by 4 bases, with 13 bases between. The CDR3, as DNA: TGTGCCAGTAGTACAGGCCTAAATAGCTATGGCTACACCTTC. This codes for CASSTGLNSYGYTF.

The chain combines TRBV6-2 or TRBV6-3 with TRBJ1-2, with D tentatively TRBD1 (5 bases). This CDR3 has 13 amino acids. Per the germline V gene, CDR1 is MNHEY and CDR2 is SVGEGT. V gave up 5 bases and J gave up 2 bases, with 9 bases separating them. The CDR3 is CASSDDRNYGYTF. The CDR3 nucleotides read TGTGCCAGCAGTGACGACAGAAACTATGGCTACACCTTC.

This clone was recorded only once. The chain combines TRBV10-3 with TRBJ1-1; no clear D gene. The CDR3 consists of 12 residues. Per germline, CDR1 ENHRY and CDR2 SYGVKD. Trimming cost V 7 bases and J 3 bases, with 9 bases left between them. This CDR3 reads CAIKGDDTEAFF. The CDR3 nucleotides read TGTGCCATCAAAGGAGATGACACTGAAGCTTTCTTT.

This chain connects TRBV2 to TRBJ2-2; 8 bases are a match to TRBD2. CDR3 length equals 14 residues. Germline trimming cut 3 bases from V and 5 bases from J; bases unmatched to any gene: 2. The germline V gene encodes CDR1 SNHLY and CDR2 FYNNEI. CDR3 in DNA: TGTGCCAGCAGTGAGCGGGGGGCTACCGGGGAGCTGTTTTTT. This encodes CASSERGATGELFF. Complete variable domain (other parts from reference TRBV2 and TRBJ2-2): EPEVTQTPSHQVTQMGQEVILRCVPISNHLYFYWYRQILGQKVEFLVSFYNNEISEKSEIFDDQFSVERPDGSNFTLKIRSTKLEDSAMYFCASSERGATGELFFGEGSRLTVL.